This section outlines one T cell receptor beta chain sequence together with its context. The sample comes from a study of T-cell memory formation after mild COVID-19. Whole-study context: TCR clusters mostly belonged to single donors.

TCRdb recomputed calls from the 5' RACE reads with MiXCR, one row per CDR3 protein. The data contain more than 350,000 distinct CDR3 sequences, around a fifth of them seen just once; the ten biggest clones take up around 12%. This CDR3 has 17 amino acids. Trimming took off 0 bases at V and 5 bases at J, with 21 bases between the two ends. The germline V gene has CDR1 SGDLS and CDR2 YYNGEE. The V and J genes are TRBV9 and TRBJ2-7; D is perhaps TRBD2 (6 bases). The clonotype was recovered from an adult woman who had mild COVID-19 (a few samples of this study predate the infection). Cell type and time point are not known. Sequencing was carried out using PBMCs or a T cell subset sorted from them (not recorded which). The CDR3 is CASSVGPMDGGVHEQYF. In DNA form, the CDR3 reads TGTGCCAGCAGCGTAGGCCCTATGGACGGCGGGGTCCACGAGCAGTACTTC.